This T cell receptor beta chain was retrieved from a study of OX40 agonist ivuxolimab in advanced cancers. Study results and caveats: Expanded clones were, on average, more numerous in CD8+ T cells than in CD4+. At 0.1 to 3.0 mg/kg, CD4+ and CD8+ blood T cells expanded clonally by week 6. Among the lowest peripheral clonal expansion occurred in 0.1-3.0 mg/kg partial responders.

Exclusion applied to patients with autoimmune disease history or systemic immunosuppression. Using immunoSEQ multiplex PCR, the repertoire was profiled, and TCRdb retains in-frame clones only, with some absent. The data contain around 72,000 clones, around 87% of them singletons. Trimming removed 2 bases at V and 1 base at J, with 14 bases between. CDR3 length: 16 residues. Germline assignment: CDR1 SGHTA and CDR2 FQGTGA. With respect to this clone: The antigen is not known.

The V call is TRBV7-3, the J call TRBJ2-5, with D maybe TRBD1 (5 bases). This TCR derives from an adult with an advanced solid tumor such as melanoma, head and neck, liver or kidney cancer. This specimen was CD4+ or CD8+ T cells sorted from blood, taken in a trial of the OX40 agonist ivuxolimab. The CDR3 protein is CASSLGPGITQETQYF. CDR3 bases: TGTGCCAGCAGCTTAGGGCCAGGGATTACCCAAGAGACCCAGTACTTC.